This record looks at one TCR beta chain sequence and its context. This sample was taken from a study of blood T cell repertoires in COVID-19. TCRdb's table, derived via immunoSEQ multiplex PCR, lists solely in-frame clones and lacks some. The sample has approximately 56,000 clones; around 81% are singletons. The clonotype comes from a man in his 70s with active COVID-19. What was sequenced was peripheral blood.

The CDR3, as DNA: TGTGCCAGCAGTTCGGGACAGCTCCTTATGAACACTGAAGCTTTCTTT. It specifies CASSSGQLLMNTEAFF. The chain is built from TRBV27 and TRBJ1-1; 7 positions agree with TRBD1. Germline V gene lookup returns CDR1 MNHEY and CDR2 SMNVEV (reference sequence). The CDR3 sequence is 16 residues long. The J segment lost 0 bases and the V segment lost 4 bases, leaving 8 bases of the junction unmatched.